Sequencing of this TCR beta chain was carried out in a study of cytomegalovirus exposure and HLA in healthy donors. This clone was seen a few times. This CDR3 is 15 amino acids long. V shed 2 bases, J shed 0 bases, and the junction held 5 bases outside the gene matches. CDR1 SGHNT and CDR2 YYREEE come from the germline V gene (reference sequence). The PCR had 60 Vbeta and 13 Jbeta primers. The data were produced by immunoSEQ multiplex PCR, yet TCRdb's version contains in-frame clones alone and is incomplete. The data hold some 120,000 clones, with 9% to 10% observed a single time. What was sequenced was PBMCs. The chain combines TRBV5-4 with TRBJ2-7, with 7 bases fitting TRBD2. This clonotype was obtained from a man aged 30-40 years in good health and CMV-seronegative. Here the CDR3 reads CASSFQAGISYEQYF. CDR3 bases: TGTGCCAGCAGCTTTCAAGCGGGAATCTCCTACGAGCAGTACTTC. Full variable domain (missing parts from reference TRBV5-4 and TRBJ2-7): ETGVTQSPTHLIKTRGQQVTLRCSSQSGHNTVSWYQQALGQGPQFIFQYYREEENGRGNFPPRFSGLQFPNYSSELNVNALELDDSALYLCASSFQAGISYEQYFGPGTRLTVT.